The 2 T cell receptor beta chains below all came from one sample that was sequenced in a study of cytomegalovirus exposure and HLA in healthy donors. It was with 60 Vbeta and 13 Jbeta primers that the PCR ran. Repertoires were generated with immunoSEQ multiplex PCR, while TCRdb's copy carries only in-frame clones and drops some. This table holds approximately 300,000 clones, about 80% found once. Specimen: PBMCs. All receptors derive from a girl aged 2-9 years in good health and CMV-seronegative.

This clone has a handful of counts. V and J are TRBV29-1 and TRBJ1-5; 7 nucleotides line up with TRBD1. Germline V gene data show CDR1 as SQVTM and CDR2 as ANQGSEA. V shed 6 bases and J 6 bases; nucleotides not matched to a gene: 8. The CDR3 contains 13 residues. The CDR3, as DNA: TGCAGCGTGGGACCAGGGGGGAGTCAGCCCCAGCATTTT. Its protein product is CSVGPGGSQPQHF.

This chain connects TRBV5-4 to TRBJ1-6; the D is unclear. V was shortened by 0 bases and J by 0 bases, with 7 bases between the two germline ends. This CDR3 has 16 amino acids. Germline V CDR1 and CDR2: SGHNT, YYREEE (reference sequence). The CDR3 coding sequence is TGTGCCAGCAGCTTGGGGCAAGACTCCTATAATTCACCCCTCCACTTT. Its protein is CASSLGQDSYNSPLHF.